The 8 T cell receptor beta chains below were found in one sample sequenced in a study of regulatory T cells in long-lasting Graves disease (dated by TCRdb to about 2021). Library generation was performed with multiplex PCR. Sequencing instrument: Illumina HiSeq 4000. TCR beta libraries were built with iRepertoire HTBI primers and Arm-PCR amplification of CDR3 regions. The public reads were reprocessed in TCRdb via fastp at Q25 and MiXCR, keeping in-frame beta chains. Here each entry gathers all rows of one CDR3 protein and keeps the most common genes and DNA. The table for this sample lists around 480,000 distinct CDR3 sequences; 15% to 20% of them were counted only once. More than 9% of the sample belongs to the ten largest clones. The label giving this sample's time point can be read as: newly diagnosed GD, antithyroid drugs for less than 3 months. RNA was extracted from PBMCs in TRIzol for both TCR sequencing and RNA sequencing.

These data were also reused for a study on T cells in Graves' hyperthyroidism and ophthalmopathy.

The material sequenced was peripheral blood mononuclear cells (PBMCs), taken at new diagnosis, from a patient treated with antithyroid drugs. These receptors originate from a man between 35 and 55 years old with Graves disease. Donor details come from another sample of the same person, matched by shared clones.

V gene TRBV30 combines with J gene TRBJ2-7, with 10 bases lining up with TRBD2. This CDR3 spans 14 amino acids. Trimming removed 3 bases from V and 0 bases from J; junction bases left unmatched: 2. The germline CDR1 and CDR2 sequences are GTSNPN and SVGIG (reference sequence). Written as DNA, the CDR3 is TGTGCCTGGAGAGCTAGCGGGAGCTCCTACGAGCAGTACTTC. It translates to CAWRASGSSYEQYF. The full variable domain, in which reference TRBV30 and TRBJ2-7 provide the parts outside the CDR3, is SQTIHQWPATLVQPVGSPLSLECTVEGTSNPNLYWYRQAAGRGLQLLFYSVGIGQISSEVPQNLSASRPQDRQFILSSKKLLLSDSGFYLCAWRASGSSYEQYFGPGTRLTVT.

In its sample, this clonotype was seen a few times. Here the CDR3 DNA reads TGTGCCAGCAGCGCAAACAGGGTTCGCTCCTACAATGAGCAGTTCTTC. It yields the protein CASSANRVRSYNEQFF. This chain uses TRBV6-1 with TRBJ2-1; a possible D gene is TRBD1 (6 bases). The V gene lost 6 bases and the J gene lost 0 bases, with 15 bases spanning the gap. This CDR3 comprises 16 residues. CDR1 and CDR2 (germline): MNHNS, SASEGT.

This sequence joins TRBV2 and TRBJ2-7, with 15 bases that match TRBD2. Per germline, CDR1 SNHLY and CDR2 FYNNEI. V gave up 5 bases and J gave up 2 bases; unmatched junction bases: 7. The CDR3 is 17 residues long. The CDR3 DNA follows: TGTGCCAGCAGTTTCCGGACTAGCGGGAGGGAAACCTACGAGCAGTACTTC. It encodes CASSFRTSGRETYEQYF.

This chain connects TRBV4-1 to TRBJ2-2; the match to TRBD2 covers 16 bases. V lost 0 bases and J lost 6; bases outside the gene matches: 7. Per the germline V gene, CDR1 is MGHRA and CDR2 is YSYEKL. The CDR3 is 19 residues long. CDR3: CASSQDLGGTSGRAGELFF. CDR3 DNA: TGCGCCAGCAGCCAAGATCTGGGCGGGACTAGCGGGAGGGCCGGGGAGCTGTTTTTT.

The chain employs TRBV20-1 and TRBJ1-2, with TRBD1 matching 8 bases. This CDR3 is 12 amino acids long. J was trimmed by 4 bases and V by 5 bases; bases with no gene match: 3. Germline CDR1 and CDR2: DFQATT and SNEGSKA (reference sequence). This CDR3 reads CSAQGAGYGYTF. The CDR3 nucleotides are TGCAGTGCTCAGGGGGCTGGCTATGGCTACACCTTC.

At least ten counts were recorded for this clonotype. The rearrangement links TRBV11-3 to TRBJ2-7; either TRBD1 or TRBD2 may fit D (5 bases each). V was clipped by 1 base and J by 5 bases, with 15 bases between them. CDR1 is SGHNT and CDR2 is YENEEA in the germline V gene. This CDR3 is 15 amino acids long. The CDR3 DNA is TGTGCCAGCAGCTTAGTCCCCCCCGGGGACCACGAGCAGTACTTC. Translating it yields CASSLVPPGDHEQYF.

V is TRBV2 and J is TRBJ2-1, with 10 nucleotides matching TRBD2. The CDR3 has 16 residues. CDR1 and CDR2 from the germline V gene are SNHLY and FYNNEI. The V and J ends lost 5 bases and 2 bases, in that order; junction bases with no gene match: 6. Written as DNA, the CDR3 is TGTGCCAGCAGTCCCGGGACTAGCGAGGCCTACAATGAGCAGTTCTTC. Translated, it gives CASSPGTSEAYNEQFF.

This clonotype occurred many times. In nucleotides, the CDR3 is TGTGCCAGCAGCTTGATTGGGACAGATACGCAGTATTTT. Translating gives CASSLIGTDTQYF. V gene TRBV7-3 combines with J gene TRBJ2-3; D is unclear. CDR1 and CDR2 from the germline V gene are SGHTA and FQGTGA. The CDR3 contains 13 residues. The V and J ends lost 3 bases and 3 bases respectively, with 7 bases between them.